This T cell receptor (beta chain) was recovered during a study of persistence of HIV-infected CD4 T cells. Background on the study: Multiple blood draws of up to roughly 200 mL, except two donors with single leukapheresis.

The immunoSEQ assay was version 4, run in survey mode. Measured with immunoSEQ multiplex PCR; TCRdb has only the in-frame clones, and not every one. The sample contains roughly 14,000 clones, approximately 71% of which appear only once. The CDR3 is 15 residues long. With 4 bases clipped from V and 1 base from J, the junction kept 5 bases outside the gene matches. CDR1 and CDR2 from the germline V gene are SGHNT and YYREEE (reference sequence). Stimulation used approximately 9.5 ug/mL lysate from CMV-infected fibroblasts. Sorting of responding CD4+ T cells relied on upregulated CD40 ligand together with CD69. For about 20 hours, CD8-depleted PBMCs received anti-CD28/CD49d costimulation, a CD40-blocking antibody and enfuvirtide. This clone showed up just a few times. Its antigen is not identified.

The sequences come from CD4+ T cells sorted from PBMCs after 18-hour stimulation, collected from a patient who received antiretroviral therapy. The V gene is TRBV5-4, the J gene TRBJ2-3, with 8 bases lining up with TRBD2. The sequence came from an adult man with HIV who was CMV-seropositive. CDR3: CASSPGTRGTDTQYF. As DNA, the CDR3 is TGTGCCAGCAGCCCGGGGACTAGGGGCACAGATACGCAGTATTTT.